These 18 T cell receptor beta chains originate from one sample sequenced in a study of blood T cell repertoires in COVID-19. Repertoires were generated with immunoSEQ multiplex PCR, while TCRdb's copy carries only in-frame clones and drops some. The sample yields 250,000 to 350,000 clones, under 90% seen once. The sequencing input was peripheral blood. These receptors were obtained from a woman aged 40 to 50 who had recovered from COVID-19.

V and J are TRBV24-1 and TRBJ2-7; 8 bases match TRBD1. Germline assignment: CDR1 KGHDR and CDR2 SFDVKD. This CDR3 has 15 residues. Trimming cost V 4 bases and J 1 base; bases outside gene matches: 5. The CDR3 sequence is CATSEGQGSSYEQYF. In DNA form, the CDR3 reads TGTGCCACCAGTGAAGGACAGGGCAGTTCCTACGAGCAGTACTTC.

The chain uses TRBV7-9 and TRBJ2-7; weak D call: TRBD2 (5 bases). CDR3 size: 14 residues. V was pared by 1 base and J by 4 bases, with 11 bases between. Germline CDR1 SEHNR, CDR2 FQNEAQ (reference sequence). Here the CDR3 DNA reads TGTGCCAGCAGCTTAGAGGGAGAAGCTTACGAGCAGTACTTC. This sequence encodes CASSLEGEAYEQYF.

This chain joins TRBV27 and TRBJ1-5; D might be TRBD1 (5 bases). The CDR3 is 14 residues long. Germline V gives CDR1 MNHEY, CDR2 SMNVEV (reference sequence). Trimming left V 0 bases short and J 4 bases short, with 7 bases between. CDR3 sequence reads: CASSLSRGNQPQHF. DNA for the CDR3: TGTGCCAGCAGTTTATCTAGGGGTAATCAGCCCCAGCATTTT.

In DNA, the CDR3 is TGCGCCAGCAGCCCGGGGGACAGGGGAAACTACGAGCAGTACTTC. Translated, it gives CASSPGDRGNYEQYF. This rearrangement joins TRBV5-1 to TRBJ2-7; 10 positions agree with TRBD1. The CDR3 loop spans 15 amino acids. The germline V gene has CDR1 SGHRS and CDR2 YFSETQ. The V and J ends lost 4 bases and 3 bases, in that order; junction bases with no gene match: 7.

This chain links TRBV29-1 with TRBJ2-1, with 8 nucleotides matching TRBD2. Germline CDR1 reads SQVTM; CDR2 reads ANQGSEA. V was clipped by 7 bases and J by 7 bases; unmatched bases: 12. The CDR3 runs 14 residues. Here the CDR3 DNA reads TGCAGCGCGACCGGGACTAGGGCAACAAATGAGCAGTTCTTC. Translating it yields CSATGTRATNEQFF.

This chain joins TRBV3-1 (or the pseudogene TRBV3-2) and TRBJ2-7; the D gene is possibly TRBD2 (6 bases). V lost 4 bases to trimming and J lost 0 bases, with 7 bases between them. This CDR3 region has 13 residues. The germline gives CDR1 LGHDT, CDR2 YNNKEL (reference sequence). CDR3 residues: CASSRTNSYEQYF. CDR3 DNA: TGTGCCAGCAGCCGGACTAACTCCTACGAGCAGTACTTC.

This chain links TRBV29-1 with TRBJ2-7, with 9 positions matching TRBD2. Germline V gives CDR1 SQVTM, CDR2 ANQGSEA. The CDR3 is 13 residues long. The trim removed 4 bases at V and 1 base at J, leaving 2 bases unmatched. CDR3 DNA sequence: TGCAGCGTTGGCGGGAGGGTATCCTACGAGCAGTACTTC. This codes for CSVGGRVSYEQYF.

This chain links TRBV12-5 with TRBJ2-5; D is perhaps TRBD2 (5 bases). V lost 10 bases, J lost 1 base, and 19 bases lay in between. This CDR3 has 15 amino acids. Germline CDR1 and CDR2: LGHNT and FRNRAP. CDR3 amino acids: CATPRGGRAQETQYF. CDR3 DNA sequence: TGTGCTACCCCCCGGGGTGGACGAGCCCAAGAGACCCAGTACTTC.

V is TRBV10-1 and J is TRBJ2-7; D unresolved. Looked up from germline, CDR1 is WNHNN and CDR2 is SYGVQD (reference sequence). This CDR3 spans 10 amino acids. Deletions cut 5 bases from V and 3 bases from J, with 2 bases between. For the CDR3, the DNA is TGCGCCAGCAGTCTCTACGAGCAGTACTTC. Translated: CASSLYEQYF.

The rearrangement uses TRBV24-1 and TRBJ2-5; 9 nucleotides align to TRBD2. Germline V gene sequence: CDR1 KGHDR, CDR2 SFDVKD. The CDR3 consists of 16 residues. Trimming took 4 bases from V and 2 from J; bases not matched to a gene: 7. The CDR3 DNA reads TGTGCCACCAGTGAGCCTAGCGCGGGAGGGCAAGAGACCCAGTACTTC. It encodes CATSEPSAGGQETQYF.

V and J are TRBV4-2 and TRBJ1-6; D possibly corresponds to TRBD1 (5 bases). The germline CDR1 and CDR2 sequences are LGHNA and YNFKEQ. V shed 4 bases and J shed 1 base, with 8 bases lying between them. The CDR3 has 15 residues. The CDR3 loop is CASSLRASYNSPLHF. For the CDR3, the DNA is TGTGCCAGCAGCCTCAGGGCGTCCTATAATTCACCCCTCCACTTT.

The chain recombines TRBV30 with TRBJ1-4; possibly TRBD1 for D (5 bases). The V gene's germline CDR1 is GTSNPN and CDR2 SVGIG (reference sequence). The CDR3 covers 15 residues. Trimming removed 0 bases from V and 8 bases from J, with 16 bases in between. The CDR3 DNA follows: TGTGCCTGGAGTGTCCCGGGGGGTTGGGGAGAAAAACTGTTTTTT. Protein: CAWSVPGGWGEKLFF.

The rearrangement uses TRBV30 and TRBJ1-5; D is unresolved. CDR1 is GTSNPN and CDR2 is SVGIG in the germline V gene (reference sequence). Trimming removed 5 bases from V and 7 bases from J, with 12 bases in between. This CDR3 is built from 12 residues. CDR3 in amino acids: CAWGWAQQPQHF. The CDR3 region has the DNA TGTGCCTGGGGGTGGGCCCAACAGCCCCAGCATTTT.

The CDR3 DNA is TGTGCCAGCTCACCCCTACGCGGGGGGACCTACAATGAGCAGTTCTTC. Its protein product is CASSPLRGGTYNEQFF. The chain combines TRBV18 with TRBJ2-1; 8 positions agree with TRBD2. The CDR3 contains 16 residues. Germline V lookup: CDR1 KGHSH, CDR2 LQKENI. After removal of 3 bases from V and 2 bases from J, the junction contained 6 bases not matched to a gene.

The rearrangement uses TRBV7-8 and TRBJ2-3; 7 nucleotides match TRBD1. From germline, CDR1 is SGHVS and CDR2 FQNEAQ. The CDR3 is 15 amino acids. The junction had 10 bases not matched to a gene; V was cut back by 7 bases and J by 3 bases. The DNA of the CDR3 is TGTGCCAGCAAGAAAAACCCAGGGGGTACAGATACGCAGTATTTT. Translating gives CASKKNPGGTDTQYF.

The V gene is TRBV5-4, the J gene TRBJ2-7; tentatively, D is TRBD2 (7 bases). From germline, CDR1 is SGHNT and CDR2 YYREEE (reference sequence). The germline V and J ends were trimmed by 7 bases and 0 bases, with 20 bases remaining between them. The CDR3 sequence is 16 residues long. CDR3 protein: CASSKGGGLSSYEQYF. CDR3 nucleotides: TGTGCCAGCTCGAAAGGGGGGGGACTGAGCTCCTACGAGCAGTACTTC.

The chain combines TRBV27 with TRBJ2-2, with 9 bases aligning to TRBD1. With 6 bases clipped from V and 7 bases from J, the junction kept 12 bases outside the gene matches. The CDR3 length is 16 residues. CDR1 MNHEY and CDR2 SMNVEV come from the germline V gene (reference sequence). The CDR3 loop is CASRQQGATFIGELFF. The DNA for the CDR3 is TGTGCCAGCAGGCAACAGGGGGCGACATTTATCGGGGAGCTGTTTTTT.

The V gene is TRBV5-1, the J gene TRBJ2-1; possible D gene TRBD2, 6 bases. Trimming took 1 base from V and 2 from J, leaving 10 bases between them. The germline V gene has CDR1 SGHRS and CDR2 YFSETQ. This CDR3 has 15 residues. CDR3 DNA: TGCGCCAGCAGCTTGCGGGAGAGCCCCTACAATGAGCAGTTCTTC. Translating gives CASSLRESPYNEQFF. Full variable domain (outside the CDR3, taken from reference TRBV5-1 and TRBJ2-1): KAGVTQTPRYLIKTRGQQVTLSCSPISGHRSVSWYQQTPGQGLQFLFEYFSETQRNKGNFPGRFSGRQFSNSRSEMNVSTLELGDSALYLCASSLRESPYNEQFFGPGTRLTVL.